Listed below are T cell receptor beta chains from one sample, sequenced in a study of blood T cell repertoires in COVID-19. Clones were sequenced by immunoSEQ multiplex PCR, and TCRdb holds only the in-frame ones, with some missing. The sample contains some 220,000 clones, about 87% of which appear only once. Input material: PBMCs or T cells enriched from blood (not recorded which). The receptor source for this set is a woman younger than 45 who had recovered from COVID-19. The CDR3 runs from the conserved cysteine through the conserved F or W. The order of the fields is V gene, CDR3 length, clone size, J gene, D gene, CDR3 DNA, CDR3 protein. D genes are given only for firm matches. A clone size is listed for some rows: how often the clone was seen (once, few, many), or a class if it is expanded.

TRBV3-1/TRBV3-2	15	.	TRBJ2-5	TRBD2	TGTGCCAGCAGGCGGACTAGCGGGGCCCAAGAGACCCAGTACTTC	CASRRTSGAQETQYF
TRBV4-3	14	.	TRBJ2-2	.	TGCGCCAGCAGCCAACTACAGGGCACCGGGGAGCTGTTTTTT	CASSQLQGTGELFF
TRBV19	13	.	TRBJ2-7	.	TGTGCCAGTAGTAGGTCCAGGCGTCACGAGCAGTACTTC	CASSRSRRHEQYF
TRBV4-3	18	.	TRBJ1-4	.	TGCGCCAGCAGCCAATTATTTAGGGTTGGACTTATTAATGAAAAACTGTTTTTT	CASSQLFRVGLINEKLFF
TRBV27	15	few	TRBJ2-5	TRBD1	TGTGCCAGCAGTTTAAGACAGGGAAGGGGAGAGACCCAGTACTTC	CASSLRQGRGETQYF
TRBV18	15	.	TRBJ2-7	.	TGTGCCAGCTCACCACGGGCAGGAGGGGCCTACGAGCAGTACTTC	CASSPRAGGAYEQYF
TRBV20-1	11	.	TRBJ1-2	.	TGCAGTGCTAGAGACAGCTATGGCTACACCTTC	CSARDSYGYTF
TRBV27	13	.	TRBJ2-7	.	TGTGCCAGCAGTCCCCAGGGGGGCTACGAGCAGTACTTC	CASSPQGGYEQYF
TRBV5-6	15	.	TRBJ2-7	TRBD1	TGTGCCAGCAGCCCCGGGACAGGGGACTCCTACGAGCAGTACTTC	CASSPGTGDSYEQYF
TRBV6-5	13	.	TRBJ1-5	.	TGTGCCATTGAGGACAGAGACAATCAGCCCCAGCATTTT	CAIEDRDNQPQHF
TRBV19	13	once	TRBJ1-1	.	TGTGCCAGTAGTATAGATTGGAGCACTGAAGCTTTCTTT	CASSIDWSTEAFF
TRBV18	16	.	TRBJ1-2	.	TGTGCCAGCTCACCACTTGGGACATCAACTAACTATGGCTACACCTTC	CASSPLGTSTNYGYTF
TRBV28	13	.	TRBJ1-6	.	TGTGCCAGCAGTTCCTACAGGGATTCACCCCTCCACTTT	CASSSYRDSPLHF
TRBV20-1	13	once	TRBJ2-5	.	TGCAGTGCTAGTCTAGGGAGGTGGGAGACCCAGTACTTC	CSASLGRWETQYF
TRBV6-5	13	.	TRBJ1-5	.	TGTGCCGTTTCCAGGGGTGGCAATCAGCCCCAGCATTTT	CAVSRGGNQPQHF
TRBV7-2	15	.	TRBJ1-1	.	TGTGCCAGCAGCTTAAGTAGGGGCAGCGACACTGAAGCTTTCTTT	CASSLSRGSDTEAFF
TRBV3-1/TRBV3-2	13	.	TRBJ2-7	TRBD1	TGTGCCAGCACCCCTGGGACAGGGGAAGTGCAGTACTTC	CASTPGTGEVQYF
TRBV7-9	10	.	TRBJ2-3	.	TGTGCCGAGGGAGGAGATACGCAGTATTTT	CAEGGDTQYF
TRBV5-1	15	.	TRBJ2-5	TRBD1	TGCGCCAGCAGGTCGGGGACAGGGGATGGAGAGACCCAGTACTTC	CASRSGTGDGETQYF
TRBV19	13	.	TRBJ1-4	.	TGTGCCAGTAGTATTCGGGGAAATGAAAAACTGTTTTTT	CASSIRGNEKLFF
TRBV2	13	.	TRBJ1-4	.	TGTGCCAGCAAGGTGGCAGGGGATGAAAAACTGTTTTTT	CASKVAGDEKLFF
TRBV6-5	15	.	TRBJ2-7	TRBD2	TGTGCCAGCACCCCACCGGGGGGGAGCTCCTACGAGCAGTACTTC	CASTPPGGSSYEQYF
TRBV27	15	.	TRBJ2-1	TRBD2	TGTGCCAGCAGCCTGATAGCGGGCGCTTACAATGAGCAGTTCTTC	CASSLIAGAYNEQFF
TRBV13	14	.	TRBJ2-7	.	TGTGCCAGCAGCGGGACACCCCGCTCCTACGAGCAGTACTTC	CASSGTPRSYEQYF
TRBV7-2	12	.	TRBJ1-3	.	TGTGCCAGCAGCTTAGATATGAACACCATATATTTT	CASSLDMNTIYF
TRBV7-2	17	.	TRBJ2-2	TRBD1	TGTGCCAGCAGCCCCAAGACAGGGACATTTGGCACCGGGGAGCTGTTTTTT	CASSPKTGTFGTGELFF
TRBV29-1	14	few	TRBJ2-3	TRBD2	TGCAGCGTCGACCCGGGGGGGGGCACAGATACGCAGTATTTT	CSVDPGGGTDTQYF
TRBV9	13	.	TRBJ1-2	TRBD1	TGTGCCAGCAGCGCGGGGACAGGGGGCGGCTACACCTTC	CASSAGTGGGYTF
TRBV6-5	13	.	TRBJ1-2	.	TGTGCCAGCAGCCCGGGACAACACTATGGCTACACCTTC	CASSPGQHYGYTF
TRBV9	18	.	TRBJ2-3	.	TGTGCCAGCAGCGTAGGGGTAATGAGGCAGACTAGCACAGATACGCAGTATTTT	CASSVGVMRQTSTDTQYF
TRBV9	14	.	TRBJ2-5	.	TGTGCCAGCAGCACCCGACAGGACCAAGAGACCCAGTACTTC	CASSTRQDQETQYF
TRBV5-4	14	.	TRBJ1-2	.	TGTGCCAGCAGCTTTTCGCGGCAGCACTATGGCTACACCTTC	CASSFSRQHYGYTF
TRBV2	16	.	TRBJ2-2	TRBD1	TGTGCCAGCAACTTCATTGACAGGGGGCGCACCGGGGAGCTGTTTTTT	CASNFIDRGRTGELFF
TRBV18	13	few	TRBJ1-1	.	TGTGCCAGCTCACTCAGGGATCCCACTGAAGCTTTCTTT	CASSLRDPTEAFF
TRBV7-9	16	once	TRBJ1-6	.	TGTGCCAGCAGCTTACCCTCCGGGACAAGGAATTCACCCCTCCACTTT	CASSLPSGTRNSPLHF
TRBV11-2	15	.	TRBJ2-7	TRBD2	TGTGCCAGCAGCGTGGGACTAGCGGGGCCCTACGAGCAGTACTTC	CASSVGLAGPYEQYF
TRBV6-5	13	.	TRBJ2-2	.	TGTGCCAGCACCCCCGGGGGAACCGGGGAGCTGTTTTTT	CASTPGGTGELFF